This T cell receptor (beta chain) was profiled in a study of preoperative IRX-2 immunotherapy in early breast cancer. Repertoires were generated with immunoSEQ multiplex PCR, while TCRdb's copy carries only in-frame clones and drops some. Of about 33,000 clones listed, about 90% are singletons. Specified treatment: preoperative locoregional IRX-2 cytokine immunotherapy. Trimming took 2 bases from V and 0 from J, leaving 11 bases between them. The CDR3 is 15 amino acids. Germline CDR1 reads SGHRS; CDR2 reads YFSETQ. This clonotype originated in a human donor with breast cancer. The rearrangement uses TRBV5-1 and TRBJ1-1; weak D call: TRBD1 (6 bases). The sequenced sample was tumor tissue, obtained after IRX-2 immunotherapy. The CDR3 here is CASSLGQTLNTEAFF. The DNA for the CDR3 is TGCGCCAGCAGCTTAGGACAGACCTTGAACACTGAAGCTTTCTTT.